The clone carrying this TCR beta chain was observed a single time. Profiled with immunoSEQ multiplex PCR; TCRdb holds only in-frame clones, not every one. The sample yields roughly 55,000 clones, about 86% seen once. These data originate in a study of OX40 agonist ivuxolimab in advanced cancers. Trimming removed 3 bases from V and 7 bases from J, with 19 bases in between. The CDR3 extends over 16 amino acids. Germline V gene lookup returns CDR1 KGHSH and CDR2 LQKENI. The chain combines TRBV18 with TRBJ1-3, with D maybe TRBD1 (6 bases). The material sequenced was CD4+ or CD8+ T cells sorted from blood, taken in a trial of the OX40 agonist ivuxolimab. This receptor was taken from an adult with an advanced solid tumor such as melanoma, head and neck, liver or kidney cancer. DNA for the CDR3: TGTGCCAGCTCACCCCCTGTTGGAGGGGGGTGGAACACCATATATTTT. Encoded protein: CASSPPVGGGWNTIYF.